The present T cell receptor beta chain was sequenced within a study of blood T cell repertoires in COVID-19. Study at large: Italy, Spain and the United States were the sources of the convalescent and acute COVID-19 samples. T cells, B-cell-depleted T cells, or PBMCs provided the cDNA or gDNA that served as material.

Original data processing: Researchers report that nucleated cell counts were estimated from reference gene primer amplification. Clones were sequenced by immunoSEQ multiplex PCR, and TCRdb holds only the in-frame ones, with some missing. V, J and clone size derive from that table, while D and trimming were established from the DNA sequence. The sample lists approximately 190,000 clones; 80% were seen once. CDR1 is SGHAT, CDR2 FQNNGV, per germline. The CDR3 is 15 residues long. The V and J ends lost 5 bases and 3 bases, in that order; junction bases with no gene match: 1. The receptor was derived from a man between 60 and 75 years old with acute or convalescent COVID-19. The V and J genes are TRBV11-2 and TRBJ2-3; 14 bases align to TRBD2. Input material: peripheral blood. CDR3 sequence reads: CASSRTSGGTDTQYF. Written as DNA, the CDR3 is TGTGCCAGCAGCAGGACTAGCGGGGGGACAGATACGCAGTATTTT. Filled out from reference TRBV11-2 and TRBJ2-3, the complete variable domain reads EAGVAQSPRYKIIEKRQSVAFWCNPISGHATLYWYQQILGQGPKLLIQFQNNGVVDDSQLPKDRFSAERLKGVDSTLKIQPAKLEDSAVYLCASSRTSGGTDTQYFGPGTRLTVL.